The rows below give T cell receptor beta chains drawn from one sample of a study of blood T cell repertoires in COVID-19. TCRdb's table, derived via immunoSEQ multiplex PCR, lists solely in-frame clones and lacks some. Of approximately 57,000 clones in the sample, over 75% are singletons; the top ten hold under 5%. The sample taken for sequencing was peripheral blood. The source is a man aged 35 to 55 with active COVID-19. Both conserved end residues are part of each CDR3. A D gene is named only where the DNA matches it firmly. Clone size is stated in some rows and not others, as once, few, many or a class when expanded.

D gene: -
clone size: -
V gene: TRBV5-1
J gene: TRBJ2-1
CDR3 DNA: TGCGCCAGCAGCTTGGCCCGACTTCCCAAATACAATGAGCAGTTCTTC
CDR3 protein: CASSLARLPKYNEQFF

D gene: -
clone size: -
V gene: TRBV30
J gene: TRBJ2-2
CDR3 DNA: TGTGCCTGGAGTGTAACTGACTCCGGGGAGCTGTTTTTT
CDR3 protein: CAWSVTDSGELFF

D gene: -
clone size: -
V gene: TRBV19
J gene: TRBJ1-1
CDR3 DNA: TGTGCCAGCGTTCCTGAAGCTTTCTTT
CDR3 protein: CASVPEAFF

D gene: -
clone size: -
V gene: TRBV10-2
J gene: TRBJ1-1
CDR3 DNA: TGCGCCAGCAGTGAGTCGAGGGTAGGGATGAACACTGAAGCTTTCTTT
CDR3 protein: CASSESRVGMNTEAFF

D gene: -
clone size: -
V gene: TRBV30
J gene: TRBJ1-2
CDR3 DNA: TGTGCCTGGGACCGGGACATCTATGGCTACACCTTC
CDR3 protein: CAWDRDIYGYTF

D gene: TRBD1
clone size: -
V gene: TRBV7-6
J gene: TRBJ2-7
CDR3 DNA: TGTGCCAGCAGCCAACTCCATCGGACAGGACCATCGGAGCAGTACTTC
CDR3 protein: CASSQLHRTGPSEQYF

D gene: TRBD1
clone size: -
V gene: TRBV28
J gene: TRBJ1-5
CDR3 DNA: TGTGCCAGCAGTTTCCCTCGACAGGGAAATAACCAGCCCCAGCATTTT
CDR3 protein: CASSFPRQGNNQPQHF

D gene: -
clone size: -
V gene: TRBV27
J gene: TRBJ2-2
CDR3 DNA: TGTGCCAGCCTAACGCGGGAGAACACCGGGGAGCTGTTTTTT
CDR3 protein: CASLTRENTGELFF

D gene: TRBD1
clone size: -
V gene: TRBV28
J gene: TRBJ2-1
CDR3 DNA: TGTGCCAGCAGTTTCCGGGGACAGGCCCGCAATGAGCAGTTCTTC
CDR3 protein: CASSFRGQARNEQFF

D gene: TRBD1
clone size: few
V gene: TRBV2
J gene: TRBJ1-3
CDR3 DNA: TGTGCCAGCAGTCACACAGGACAGGGAGTCGGAAACACCATATATTTT
CDR3 protein: CASSHTGQGVGNTIYF

D gene: TRBD2
clone size: -
V gene: TRBV7-2
J gene: TRBJ2-1
CDR3 DNA: TGTGCCAGCAGCCCCGGCCGGCTAGCGGGTACTGAGCAGTTCTTC
CDR3 protein: CASSPGRLAGTEQFF